The clone carrying this TCR beta chain was counted between two and nine times. No antigen is known for it. Germline CDR1 reads SEHNR; CDR2 reads FQNEAQ (reference sequence). The V end was cut by 0 bases, the J end by 1 base, with 9 bases between. The CDR3 length is 15 residues. This specimen comes from a study of cytomegalovirus exposure and HLA in healthy donors. Study observations and caveats: Trimming of TCR beta V- and J-genes showed a link, identified in a later analysis, to a missense DCLRE1C variant. A further, later analysis showed that HLA-associated TCR beta chains (compared with equally common others) were more clonally expanded. Earlier results showed most TCR beta V segments being productive about 87% or about 30% of the time. As was reported, the HLA-A and HLA-B alleles of most subjects were accurately predicted from TCR beta sequences.

Use of 60 Vbeta and 13 Jbeta primers characterized the PCR. This table comes from immunoSEQ multiplex PCR, and its TCRdb copy is limited to in-frame clones, with some not included. Here the sample spans about 200,000 clones, 75% to 85% being singletons. The material sequenced was PBMCs. The V and J genes are TRBV7-9 and TRBJ1-1; D is possibly TRBD1 (6 bases). The clonotype was recovered from a woman aged 40 to 55 in good health and CMV-seronegative. Here the CDR3 DNA reads TGTGCCAGCAGCTTAGCGTCGGACAGGAACACTGAAGCTTTCTTT. It encodes CASSLASDRNTEAFF.